The 7 T cell receptor beta chains given below trace back to one sample, sequenced in a study of blood T cells in healthy people across ages. Combining a sample-barcoded 5' primer with a J-beta primer mix, a second PCR ran for roughly 6 to 12 cycles. Each CDR3 protein is one row after TCRdb ran MiXCR on the 5' RACE reads. The sample records about 1.7 million distinct CDR3 sequences, approximately 30% being singletons. Material: blood. These receptors were taken from a woman in her 30s in good health.

The sample holds many counts of this clonotype. The V gene is TRBV12-3 or TRBV12-4, the J gene TRBJ2-7; D call uncertain. Trimming removed 7 bases at V and 0 bases at J, with 10 bases between. This CDR3 region has 13 residues. The CDR3 spells CASTLGVSYEQYF. CDR3 nucleotide sequence: TGTGCCAGCACTCTGGGCGTCTCCTACGAGCAGTACTTC.

This clonotype has just one count. The V gene is TRBV6-5, the J gene TRBJ1-4; a possible D gene is TRBD1 (5 bases). Trimming took 0 bases from V and 4 from J, leaving 12 bases between them. This CDR3 comprises 16 residues. Germline-derived CDR1 and CDR2 are MNHEY and SVGAGI. The CDR3 region has the DNA TGTGCCAGCAGTTACTCGAGCGGGACGGGTAATGAAAAACTGTTTTTT. It yields the protein CASSYSSGTGNEKLFF.

The chain employs TRBV7-9 and TRBJ1-1; D gene uncertain. V was trimmed by 2 bases and J by 1 base, leaving 11 bases between them. This CDR3 region has 15 residues. Germline V gene lookup returns CDR1 SEHNR and CDR2 FQNEAQ (reference sequence). The DNA for the CDR3 is TGTGCCAGCAGCTTAATCCCCGAGAGGAACACTGAAGCTTTCTTT. Encoded protein: CASSLIPERNTEAFF.

This clonotype was counted many times. The DNA of the CDR3 is TGCAGCGCATTAGCGGTAGATACGCAGTATTTT. Its protein is CSALAVDTQYF. The rearrangement joins TRBV29-1 to TRBJ2-3, with D perhaps TRBD2 (6 bases). Germline V gene data show CDR1 as SQVTM and CDR2 as ANQGSEA. V was trimmed by 7 bases and J by 5 bases, leaving 10 bases between them. The CDR3 spans 11 residues.

The chain joins TRBV3-1 to TRBJ1-2; D gene ambiguous. Trimming removed 3 bases from V and 8 bases from J, with 10 bases in between. The CDR3 is 12 residues long. Germline V CDR1 and CDR2: LGHDT, YNNKEL (reference sequence). Here the CDR3 DNA reads TGTGCCAGCAGCCATTACGGCCGCGGCTACACCTTC. Residues: CASSHYGRGYTF. Combining the CDR3 with reference TRBV3-1 and TRBJ1-2 gives the whole variable domain DTAVSQTPKYLVTQMGNDKSIKCEQNLGHDTMYWYKQDSKKFLKIMFSYNNKELIINETVPNRFSPKSPDKAHLNLHINSLELGDSAVYFCASSHYGRGYTFGSGTRLTVV.

The V call is TRBV10-3, the J call TRBJ2-5; D is unresolved. The V end was cut by 0 bases, the J end by 5 bases, with 10 bases between. The CDR3 is 14 residues long. Germline V lookup: CDR1 ENHRY, CDR2 SYGVKD. The CDR3 loop is CAISESPVAETQYF. In DNA form, the CDR3 reads TGTGCCATCAGTGAGTCGCCAGTGGCGGAGACCCAGTACTTC.

The chain combines TRBV6-5 with TRBJ2-3; D unclear. Germline V gives CDR1 MNHEY, CDR2 SVGAGI. The CDR3 spans 15 residues. The CDR3 protein is CGTSKLRASTDTQYF. For the CDR3, the DNA is TGTGGCACCTCGAAACTGCGAGCTAGCACAGATACGCAGTATTTT.